A selection of T cell receptor beta chains follows, all from one sample in a study of identical twins. TCRdb used MiXCR to reprocess the 5' RACE reads, holding one entry per CDR3 protein. The data show approximately 470,000 distinct CDR3 sequences, with 14% seen just once and about 0.52% held by the top ten. This sample was also put to use in a study of yellow fever vaccine responses in identical twins.

The sample comprised CD4+ T cells sorted from blood. These receptors originate from a woman younger than 30 in good health. Each CDR3 is given with its conserved first and last residue. A D gene is named only where the DNA matches it firmly. Clone size, where shown, is once, few, many, or a class for clones that have expanded.

TRBJ2-1,few,TRBD2,TRBV20-1,TGCAGCCCTGCGTGGGCGGGGGGGCCCAATGAGCAGTTCTTC,CSPAWAGGPNEQFF
TRBJ1-6,.,TRBD1,TRBV5-1,TGCGCCAGCAGCTCCGGGACAGGGGTACGTTCACCCCTCCACTTT,CASSSGTGVRSPLHF
TRBJ2-1,.,.,TRBV6-2/TRBV6-3,TGTGCCAGCAGCCAGGGTTTCGGTGAGCAGTTCTTC,CASSQGFGEQFF
TRBJ2-3,many,.,TRBV11-1,TGTGCCAGCAGCTTAGAGACCCAGGGGACAGATACGCAGTATTTT,CASSLETQGTDTQYF
TRBJ2-5,many,.,TRBV4-1,TGCGCCAGCAGCCAAATTGCCCTGGGATTTCAAGAGACCCAGTACTTC,CASSQIALGFQETQYF
TRBJ2-1,few,TRBD2,TRBV6-1,TGTGCCAGCAGACCAGATCTAGCGGCCACCTACAATGAGCAGTTCTTC,CASRPDLAATYNEQFF
TRBJ2-5,.,.,TRBV20-1,TGCAGTGCTAGAGATCCCGGCGGAGCGGAAGAGACCCAGTACTTC,CSARDPGGAEETQYF
TRBJ2-1,many,.,TRBV29-1,TGCAGCGTTGAAGAGGGTGGGGCGGAGTCCTACAATGAGCAGTTCTTC,CSVEEGGAESYNEQFF
TRBJ2-5,many,TRBD2,TRBV5-8,TGTGCCAGCAGCTTATTTAGCGGGGGACAGTCAGAGACCCAGTACTTC,CASSLFSGGQSETQYF
TRBJ2-1,many,TRBD1,TRBV27,TGTGCCAGCAGTCTAGAGGGGACAGGCCCCTACAATGAGCAGTTCTTC,CASSLEGTGPYNEQFF
TRBJ2-3,.,TRBD2,TRBV4-2,TGTGCCAGCAGCCACCTAGGCAGCGGGGGGGCCCCCACAGATACGCAGTATTTT,CASSHLGSGGAPTDTQYF
TRBJ1-1,few,TRBD1,TRBV5-1,TGCGCCAGCACGAAATTGAACAGGGGGCATACGGAAGCTTTCTTT,CASTKLNRGHTEAFF
TRBJ2-7,.,TRBD1,TRBV20-1,TGCAGTGCTAGAGACTCTGACAGGGTGGAAGAGCAGTACTTC,CSARDSDRVEEQYF
TRBJ2-5,many,.,TRBV10-3,TGTGCCATCAGTGAGCGGACAGAAAGAGAGACCCAGTACTTC,CAISERTERETQYF
TRBJ2-1,.,.,TRBV7-7,TGTGCTAGCAGTCCGCGCGGGACTCACAATGAGCAGTTCTTC,CASSPRGTHNEQFF
TRBJ2-1,.,TRBD1,TRBV5-1,TGCGCCAGCAGCTTGGACAGGGGGCAGCAGTTCTTC,CASSLDRGQQFF
TRBJ2-4,few,TRBD2,TRBV6-2/TRBV6-3,TGTGCCAGCAGCCTAACCGGGACTAGATTAAAAAACATTCAGTACTTC,CASSLTGTRLKNIQYF
TRBJ2-7,few,.,TRBV6-5,TGTGCCAGCAGTATCGACGGGATCTCCTACGAGCAGTACTTC,CASSIDGISYEQYF
TRBJ1-6,.,TRBD1,TRBV3-1,TGTGCCAGCAGGCGGACAGGCAATTCACCCCTCCACTTT,CASRRTGNSPLHF
TRBJ2-3,.,.,TRBV4-1,TGCGCCAGCAGCCAGACGCTAGGAGATACGCAGTATTTT,CASSQTLGDTQYF
TRBJ1-4,.,.,TRBV10-3,TGTGCCATCAGGAAAGAGCTACTTAATGAAAAACTGTTTTTT,CAIRKELLNEKLFF
TRBJ2-5,few,TRBD2,TRBV5-1,TGCGCCAGCAGCCAAATAACTAGCGGGGGTCTATCGACCCAGTACTTC,CASSQITSGGLSTQYF
TRBJ1-2,.,.,TRBV14,TGTGCCAGCAGTCATCCAGTCAATGGTGGCTACACCTTC,CASSHPVNGGYTF
TRBJ1-1,few,.,TRBV7-9,TGTGCCAGCAGCTTCGCTGAAGCTTTCTTT,CASSFAEAFF
TRBJ2-1,few,.,TRBV11-2,TGTGCCAGCAGCCTACTTATATCGAGCACCTACTACAATGAGCAGTTCTTC,CASSLLISSTYYNEQFF
TRBJ2-7,few,TRBD1,TRBV28,TGTGCCAGCAGTTCCCCGGGACAGCCCAACTACGAGCAGTACTTC,CASSSPGQPNYEQYF
TRBJ2-5,few,TRBD2,TRBV3-1,TGTGCCAGCAGCCTTCGAGGGCCCCAGCGGGGGAGGGAGACCCAGTACTTC,CASSLRGPQRGRETQYF
TRBJ2-1,few,.,TRBV5-6,TGTGCCAGCAGCTTTGGGGATGAGCAGTTCTTC,CASSFGDEQFF
TRBJ2-5,few,.,TRBV20-1,TGCAGTGCGCTAGGCGGGGAGACCCAGTACTTC,CSALGGETQYF
TRBJ2-1,.,TRBD1,TRBV28,TGTGCCAGCAGTTTCGTATCAGGGGGCCTTTTGGATGAGCAGTTCTTC,CASSFVSGGLLDEQFF
TRBJ2-2,.,.,TRBV27,TGTGCCAGCAGGTCGGGACGGGGAGCCCCCGGGGAGCTGTTTTTT,CASRSGRGAPGELFF
TRBJ2-1,.,.,TRBV5-4,TGTGCCAGCAGCTTGGGCGGGGATGTTTACTACAATGAGCAGTTCTTC,CASSLGGDVYYNEQFF
TRBJ1-4,few,TRBD1,TRBV7-8,TGTGCCAGCAGCCCGACAGGGGGTAGTAATGAAAAACTGTTTTTT,CASSPTGGSNEKLFF
TRBJ2-5,.,.,TRBV12-3/TRBV12-4,TGTGCCAGCAGTGCGTCAGGGAAGGGCCAAGAGACCCAGTACTTC,CASSASGKGQETQYF
TRBJ2-5,.,.,TRBV7-8,TGTGCCAGCAGCTTAGAGATAGAGACCCAGTACTTC,CASSLEIETQYF
TRBJ2-5,.,TRBD2,TRBV7-9,TGTGCCAGCAGCCGATCTAGCGGGGGGGAAGAGACCCAGTACTTC,CASSRSSGGEETQYF
TRBJ2-5,few,.,TRBV4-1,TGCGCCAGCAGCCAAGTAAGGACTACGCAAGAGACCCAGTACTTC,CASSQVRTTQETQYF
TRBJ2-2,few,.,TRBV11-3,TGTGCCAGCAGCTTAGCCAGGGGAACCGGGGAGCTGTTTTTT,CASSLARGTGELFF
TRBJ1-5,many,.,TRBV12-3/TRBV12-4,TGTGCCAGCAGTCGGGACTTCAGAAATCAGCCCCAGCATTTT,CASSRDFRNQPQHF
TRBJ1-6,many,.,TRBV5-1,TGCGCCAGCAGGACGGGGGGCGTTGATTCACCCCTCCACTTT,CASRTGGVDSPLHF
TRBJ2-7,.,.,TRBV3-1,TGTGCCAGCAGCCAGCTGGCTTACGAGCAGTACTTC,CASSQLAYEQYF
TRBJ2-1,.,TRBD2,TRBV6-1,TGTGCCAGCAGGGACGCGGGGGGGCTGGACAATGAGCAGTTCTTC,CASRDAGGLDNEQFF
TRBJ1-6,.,TRBD1,TRBV7-8,TGTGCCAGCAGCCGGACAGGGGTTTCACCCCTCCACTTT,CASSRTGVSPLHF
TRBJ1-1,.,.,TRBV7-2,TGTGCCAGCAGCTTGGGGTGGGCCGAAGCTTTCTTT,CASSLGWAEAFF